This paragraph covers one TCR beta chain sequence. Its antigen remains unidentified. Researchers took RNA transcripts and amplified the TCR beta CDR3 regions from them. An initial round of RT-PCR targeting the TCR CDR3 relied on the HTBI primer set. TCRdb used MiXCR to reprocess the multiplex PCR reads, holding one entry per CDR3 protein. The sample carries 400,000 to 550,000 distinct CDR3 sequences, around 22% recorded once. These data belong to a study of T cells in Graves' hyperthyroidism and ophthalmopathy. Study-wide findings and caveats: A model using 13 V-J features told ophthalmopathy apart from stable hyperthyroidism.

Exclusion criteria comprised uncontrolled infection, other autoimmune disease, pregnancy or lactation. CDR1 is SGHVS, CDR2 FQNEAQ, per germline. The CDR3 extends over 16 amino acids. Trimming left V 1 base short and J 0 bases short, with 10 bases between. The clonotype originates from a woman aged 30 to 39 with Graves' ophthalmopathy. The sample consisted of blood. The V and J genes are TRBV7-8 and TRBJ2-4; D unclear. CDR3 nucleotides: TGTGCCAGCAGCTTAGACGGGTACTTAGCCAAAAACATTCAGTACTTC. It codes for CASSLDGYLAKNIQYF.